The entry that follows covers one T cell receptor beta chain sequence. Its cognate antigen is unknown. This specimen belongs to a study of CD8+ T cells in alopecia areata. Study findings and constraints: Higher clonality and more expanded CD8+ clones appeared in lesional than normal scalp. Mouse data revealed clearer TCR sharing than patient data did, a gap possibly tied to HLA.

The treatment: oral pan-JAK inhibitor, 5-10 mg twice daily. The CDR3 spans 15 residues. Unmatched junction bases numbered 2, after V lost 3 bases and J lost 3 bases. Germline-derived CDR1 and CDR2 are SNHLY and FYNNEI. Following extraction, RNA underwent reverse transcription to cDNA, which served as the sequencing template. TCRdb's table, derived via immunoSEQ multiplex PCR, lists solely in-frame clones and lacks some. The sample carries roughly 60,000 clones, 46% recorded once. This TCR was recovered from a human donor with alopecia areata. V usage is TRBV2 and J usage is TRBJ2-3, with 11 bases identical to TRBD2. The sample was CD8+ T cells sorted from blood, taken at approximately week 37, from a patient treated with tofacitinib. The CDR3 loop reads CASSETSGDTDTQYF. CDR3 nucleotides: TGTGCCAGCAGTGAGACTAGCGGGGATACAGATACGCAGTATTTT.